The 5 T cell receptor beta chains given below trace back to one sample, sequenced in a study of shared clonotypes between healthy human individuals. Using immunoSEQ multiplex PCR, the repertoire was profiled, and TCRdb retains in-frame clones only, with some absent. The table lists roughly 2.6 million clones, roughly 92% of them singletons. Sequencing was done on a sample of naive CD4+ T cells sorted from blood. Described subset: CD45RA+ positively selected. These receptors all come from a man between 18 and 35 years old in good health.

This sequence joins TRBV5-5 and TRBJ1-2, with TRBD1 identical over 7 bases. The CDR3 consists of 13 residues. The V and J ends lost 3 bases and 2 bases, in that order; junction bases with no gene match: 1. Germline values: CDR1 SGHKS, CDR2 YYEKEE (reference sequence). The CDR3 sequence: CASSSGGNYGYTF. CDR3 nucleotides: TGTGCCAGCAGCTCAGGGGGGAACTATGGCTACACCTTC.

The CDR3 DNA reads TGTGCCAGCAGCTTTGGGGACGGATTCTATGGCTACACCTTC. This codes for CASSFGDGFYGYTF. This chain uses TRBV5-5 with TRBJ1-2, with D possibly matching TRBD1 (5 bases). CDR1 is SGHKS and CDR2 is YYEKEE in the germline V gene (reference sequence). V shed 2 bases and J shed 4 bases, with 12 bases lying between them. The CDR3 covers 14 residues.

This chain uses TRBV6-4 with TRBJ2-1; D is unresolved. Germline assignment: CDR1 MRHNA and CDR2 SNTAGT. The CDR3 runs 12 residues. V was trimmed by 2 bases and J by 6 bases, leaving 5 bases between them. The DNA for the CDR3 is TGTGCCAGCAGTGACAGTCCCAATGAGCAGTTCTTC. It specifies CASSDSPNEQFF.

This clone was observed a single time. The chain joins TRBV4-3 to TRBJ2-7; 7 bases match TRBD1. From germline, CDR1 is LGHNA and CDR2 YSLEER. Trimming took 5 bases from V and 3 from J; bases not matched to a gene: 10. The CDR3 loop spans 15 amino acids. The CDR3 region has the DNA TGCGCCAGCAGCGAGGACAGGCTCAGAATCTACGAGCAGTACTTC. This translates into CASSEDRLRIYEQYF.

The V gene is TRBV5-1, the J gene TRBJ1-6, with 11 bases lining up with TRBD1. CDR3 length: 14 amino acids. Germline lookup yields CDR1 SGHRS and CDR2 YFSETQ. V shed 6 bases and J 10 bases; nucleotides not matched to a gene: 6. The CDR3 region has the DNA TGCGCCAGCAACGATGGGACAGGGGGGTCACCCCTCCACTTT. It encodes CASNDGTGGSPLHF.